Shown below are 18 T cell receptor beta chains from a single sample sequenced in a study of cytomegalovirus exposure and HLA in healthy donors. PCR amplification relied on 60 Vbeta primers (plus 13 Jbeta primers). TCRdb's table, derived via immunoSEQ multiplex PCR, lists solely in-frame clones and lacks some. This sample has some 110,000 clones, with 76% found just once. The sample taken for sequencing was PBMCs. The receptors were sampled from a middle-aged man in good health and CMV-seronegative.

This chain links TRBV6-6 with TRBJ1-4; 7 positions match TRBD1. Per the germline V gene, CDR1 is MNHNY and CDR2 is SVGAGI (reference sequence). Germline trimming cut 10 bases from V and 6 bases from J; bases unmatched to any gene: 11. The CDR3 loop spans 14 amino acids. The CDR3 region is CATLGRGRDEKLFF. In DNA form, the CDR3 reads TGTGCCACCCTCGGAAGGGGGCGGGATGAAAAACTGTTTTTT.

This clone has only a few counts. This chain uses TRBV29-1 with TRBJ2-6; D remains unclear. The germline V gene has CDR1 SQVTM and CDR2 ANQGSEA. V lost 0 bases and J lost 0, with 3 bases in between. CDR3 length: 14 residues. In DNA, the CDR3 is TGCAGCGTTGAAGATAGCTCTGGGGCCAACGTCCTGACTTTC. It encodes CSVEDSSGANVLTF.

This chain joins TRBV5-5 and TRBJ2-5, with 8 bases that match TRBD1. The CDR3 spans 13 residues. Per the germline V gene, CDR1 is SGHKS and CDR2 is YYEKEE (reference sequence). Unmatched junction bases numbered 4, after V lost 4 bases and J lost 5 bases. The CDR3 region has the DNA TGTGCCAGCAGCACCAGGGGGCTGGAGACCCAGTACTTC. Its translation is CASSTRGLETQYF.

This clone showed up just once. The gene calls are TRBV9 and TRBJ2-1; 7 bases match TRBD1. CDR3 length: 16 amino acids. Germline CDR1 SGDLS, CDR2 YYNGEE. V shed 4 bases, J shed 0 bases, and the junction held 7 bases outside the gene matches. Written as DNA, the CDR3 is TGTGCCAGCAGCACTTCAGGGGGTGGCTCCTACAATGAGCAGTTCTTC. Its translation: CASSTSGGGSYNEQFF.

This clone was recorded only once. CDR3 in amino acids: CASSQDGGGEGTEAFF. The CDR3 DNA sequence: TGCGCCAGCAGCCAAGACGGGGGCGGGGAGGGGACTGAAGCTTTCTTT. This chain connects TRBV4-3 to TRBJ1-1; D might be TRBD1 (6 bases). V was trimmed by 0 bases and J by 5 bases, leaving 16 bases between them. CDR3 length: 16 amino acids. Germline V gene data show CDR1 as LGHNA and CDR2 as YSLEER.

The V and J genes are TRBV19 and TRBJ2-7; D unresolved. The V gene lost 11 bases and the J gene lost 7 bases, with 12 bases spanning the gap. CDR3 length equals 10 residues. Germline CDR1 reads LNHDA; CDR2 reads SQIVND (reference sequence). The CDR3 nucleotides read TGTGCCCAATCGCAACAGGAGCAGTACTTC. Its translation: CAQSQQEQYF.

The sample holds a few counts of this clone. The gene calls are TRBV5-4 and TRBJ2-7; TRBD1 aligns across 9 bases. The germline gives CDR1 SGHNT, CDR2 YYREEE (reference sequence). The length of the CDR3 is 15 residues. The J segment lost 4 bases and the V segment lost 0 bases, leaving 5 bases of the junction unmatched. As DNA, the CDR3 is TGTGCCAGCAGCTTGGAGGGGGACAGGGTGTACGAGCAGTACTTC. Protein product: CASSLEGDRVYEQYF.

The CDR3 here is CASSQSGTGIRYEQYV. The CDR3 nucleotides read TGCGCCAGCAGTCAATCCGGGACAGGGATTCGTTACGAGCAGTACGTC. J is TRBJ2-7 and V is TRBV23-1; 9 bases agree with TRBD1. TRBV23-1 is an open reading frame whose function is uncertain. Trimming took 0 bases from V and 4 from J; bases not matched to a gene: 7. The CDR3 contains 16 residues.

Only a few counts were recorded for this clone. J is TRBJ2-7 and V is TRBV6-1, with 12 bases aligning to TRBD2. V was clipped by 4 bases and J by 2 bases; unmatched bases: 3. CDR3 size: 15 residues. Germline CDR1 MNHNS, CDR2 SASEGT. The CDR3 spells CASSATSGGAYEQYF. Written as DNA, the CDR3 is TGTGCCAGCAGTGCGACTAGCGGGGGAGCCTACGAGCAGTACTTC.

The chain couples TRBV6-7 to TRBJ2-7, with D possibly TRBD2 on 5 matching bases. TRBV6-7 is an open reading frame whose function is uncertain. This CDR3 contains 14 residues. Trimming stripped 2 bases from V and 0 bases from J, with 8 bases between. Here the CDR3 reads CASSYRENSYEQYV. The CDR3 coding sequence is TGTGCCAGCAGTTACAGGGAGAACTCCTACGAGCAGTACGTC.

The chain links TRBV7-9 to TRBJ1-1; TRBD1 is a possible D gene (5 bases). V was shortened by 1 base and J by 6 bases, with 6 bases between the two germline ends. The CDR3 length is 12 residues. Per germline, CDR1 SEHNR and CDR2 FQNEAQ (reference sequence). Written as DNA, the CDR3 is TGTGCCAGCAGCTTAGGGGGGGCTGAAGCTTTCTTT. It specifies CASSLGGAEAFF.

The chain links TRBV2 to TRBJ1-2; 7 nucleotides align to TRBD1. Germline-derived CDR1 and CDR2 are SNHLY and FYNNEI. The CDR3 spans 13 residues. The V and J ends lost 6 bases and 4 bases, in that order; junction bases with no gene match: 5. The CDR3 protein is CASSRDRAYGYTF. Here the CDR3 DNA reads TGTGCCAGCAGCCGAGACAGGGCCTATGGCTACACCTTC. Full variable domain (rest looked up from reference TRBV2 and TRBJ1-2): EPEVTQTPSHQVTQMGQEVILRCVPISNHLYFYWYRQILGQKVEFLVSFYNNEISEKSEIFDDQFSVERPDGSNFTLKIRSTKLEDSAMYFCASSRDRAYGYTFGSGTRLTVV.

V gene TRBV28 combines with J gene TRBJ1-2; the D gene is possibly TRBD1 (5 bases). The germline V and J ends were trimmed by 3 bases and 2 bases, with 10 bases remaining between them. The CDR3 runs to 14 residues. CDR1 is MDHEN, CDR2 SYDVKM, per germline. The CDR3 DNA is TGTGCCAGCAGTTTGTCAGGGCGCAACTATGGCTACACCTTC. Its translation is CASSLSGRNYGYTF.

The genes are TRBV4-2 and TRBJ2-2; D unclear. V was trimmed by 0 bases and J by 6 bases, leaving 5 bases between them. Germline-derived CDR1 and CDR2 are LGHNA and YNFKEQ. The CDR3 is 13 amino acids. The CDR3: CASSQDSPGELFF. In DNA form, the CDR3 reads TGTGCCAGCAGCCAAGACTCCCCCGGGGAGCTGTTTTTT.

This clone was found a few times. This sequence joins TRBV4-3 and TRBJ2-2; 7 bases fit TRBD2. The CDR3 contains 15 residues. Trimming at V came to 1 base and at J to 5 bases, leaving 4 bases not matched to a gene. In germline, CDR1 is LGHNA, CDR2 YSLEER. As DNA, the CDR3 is TGCGCCAGCAGCCAAGGACCCGGGGGGACCGGGGAGCTGTTTTTT. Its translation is CASSQGPGGTGELFF.

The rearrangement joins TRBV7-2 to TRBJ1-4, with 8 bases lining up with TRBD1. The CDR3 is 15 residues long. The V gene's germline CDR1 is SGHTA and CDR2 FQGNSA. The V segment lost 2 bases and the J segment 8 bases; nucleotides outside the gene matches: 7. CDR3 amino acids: CASSLSRGRYEKLFF. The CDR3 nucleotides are TGTGCCAGCAGCTTAAGCAGGGGGCGATACGAAAAACTGTTTTTT.

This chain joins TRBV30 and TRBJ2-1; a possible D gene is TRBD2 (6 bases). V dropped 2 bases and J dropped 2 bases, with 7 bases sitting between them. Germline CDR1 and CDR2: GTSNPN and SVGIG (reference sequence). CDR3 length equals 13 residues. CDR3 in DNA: TGTGCCTGGAGTCGGGGGACCTACAATGAGCAGTTCTTC. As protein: CAWSRGTYNEQFF.

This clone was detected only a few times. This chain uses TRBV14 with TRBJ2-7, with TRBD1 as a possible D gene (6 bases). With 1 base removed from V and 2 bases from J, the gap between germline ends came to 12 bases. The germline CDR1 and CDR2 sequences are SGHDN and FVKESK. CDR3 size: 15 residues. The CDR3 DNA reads TGTGCCAGCAGCCAAGCTGGGGGCTTTCCCTACGAGCAGTACTTC. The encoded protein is CASSQAGGFPYEQYF.